The rows below give T cell receptor beta chains drawn from one sample of a study of blood T cell repertoires in COVID-19. Profiling relied on immunoSEQ multiplex PCR, and the TCRdb table lists in-frame clones only, not all of them. The sample has about 240,000 clones, 83% seen once. Sequenced material: peripheral blood. These receptors were taken from a human donor in a cohort sampled during active COVID-19. Both conserved end residues are part of each CDR3. Each record gives: V gene, D gene, clone size, J gene, CDR3 DNA, CDR3 protein. D genes are given only for firm matches. The listing skips clone size in some rows; elsewhere it reads once, few, many or a size class.

V gene: TRBV5-1
D gene: -
clone size: -
J gene: TRBJ2-5
CDR3 DNA: TGCGCCAGCAGCTTGGGACAGCCGACGGAGACCCAGTACTTC
CDR3 protein: CASSLGQPTETQYF

V gene: TRBV9
D gene: TRBD1
clone size: -
J gene: TRBJ2-5
CDR3 DNA: TGTGCCAGCAGCGTAGCTTCACAGGGGCAGACCCAGTACTTC
CDR3 protein: CASSVASQGQTQYF

V gene: TRBV18
D gene: -
clone size: -
J gene: TRBJ2-7
CDR3 DNA: TGTGCCAGCTCACTGGGGGGGCTGTACGAGCAGTACTTC
CDR3 protein: CASSLGGLYEQYF

V gene: TRBV30
D gene: -
clone size: -
J gene: TRBJ1-2
CDR3 DNA: TGTGCCTGGAGTGTATCGGCTAACTATGGCTACACCTTC
CDR3 protein: CAWSVSANYGYTF

V gene: TRBV7-2
D gene: TRBD1
clone size: -
J gene: TRBJ2-7
CDR3 DNA: TGTGCCAGCAGCCCGACAGGGAGTCCCTACGAGCAGTACTTC
CDR3 protein: CASSPTGSPYEQYF

V gene: TRBV28
D gene: -
clone size: -
J gene: TRBJ1-4
CDR3 DNA: TGTGCCAGCAACGAGGGGAGGGCTAATGAAAAACTGTTTTTT
CDR3 protein: CASNEGRANEKLFF

V gene: TRBV7-2
D gene: -
clone size: -
J gene: TRBJ2-7
CDR3 DNA: TGTGCCAGCAGCTTAGTTGGGACTTCATCGGTGGAGCAGTACTTC
CDR3 protein: CASSLVGTSSVEQYF

V gene: TRBV12-3/TRBV12-4
D gene: -
clone size: -
J gene: TRBJ2-5
CDR3 DNA: TGTGCCAGCAGTTTAATAGGCGGGGCGACCCAGTACTTC
CDR3 protein: CASSLIGGATQYF

V gene: TRBV3-1/TRBV3-2
D gene: -
clone size: -
J gene: TRBJ1-1
CDR3 DNA: TGTGCCAGCAGCCAGCAGGGCAGAACTGAAGCTTTCTTT
CDR3 protein: CASSQQGRTEAFF

V gene: TRBV11-2
D gene: TRBD1
clone size: -
J gene: TRBJ2-6
CDR3 DNA: TGTGCCAGCAGCCCAGGGACAGGTTCATTCTCTGGGGCCAACGTCCTGACTTTC
CDR3 protein: CASSPGTGSFSGANVLTF

V gene: TRBV28
D gene: TRBD1
clone size: -
J gene: TRBJ1-5
CDR3 DNA: TGTGCCAGCAGTTCCATACCACAGGGGATCTTTAGCAATCAGCCCCAGCATTTT
CDR3 protein: CASSSIPQGIFSNQPQHF

V gene: TRBV11-2
D gene: -
clone size: -
J gene: TRBJ2-5
CDR3 DNA: TGTGCCAGCAGCGCCGGTTACACGGGGGAGACCCAGTACTTC
CDR3 protein: CASSAGYTGETQYF

V gene: TRBV19
D gene: -
clone size: once
J gene: TRBJ1-1
CDR3 DNA: TGTGCCAGTAGTAAGGCCCCGACGGGCACTGAAGCTTTCTTT
CDR3 protein: CASSKAPTGTEAFF

V gene: TRBV5-5
D gene: -
clone size: -
J gene: TRBJ2-2
CDR3 DNA: TGTGCCAGCAGCCCCTTCGGTGGAAAAGGAGTGCCGGGGGAGCTGTTTTTT
CDR3 protein: CASSPFGGKGVPGELFF

V gene: TRBV19
D gene: -
clone size: -
J gene: TRBJ1-3
CDR3 DNA: TGTGCCAGTACTATGGAGGAGGGCAGCACCATATATTTT
CDR3 protein: CASTMEEGSTIYF

V gene: TRBV30
D gene: -
clone size: once
J gene: TRBJ1-1
CDR3 DNA: TGTGCCTGGAGTTCCAGGGTTAACACTGAAGCTTTCTTT
CDR3 protein: CAWSSRVNTEAFF

V gene: TRBV2
D gene: -
clone size: few
J gene: TRBJ2-7
CDR3 DNA: TGTGCCAGCAGTGTATCCTGGAGCTACGAGCAGTACTTC
CDR3 protein: CASSVSWSYEQYF

V gene: TRBV6-5
D gene: TRBD2
clone size: -
J gene: TRBJ2-7
CDR3 DNA: TGTGCCAGCTTCCCCGGTCGGGGGGACCCCTACGAGCAGTACTTC
CDR3 protein: CASFPGRGDPYEQYF

V gene: TRBV7-9
D gene: -
clone size: -
J gene: TRBJ1-1
CDR3 DNA: TGTGCCAGCAGCGGAGACAGCATGAACACTGAAGCTTTCTTT
CDR3 protein: CASSGDSMNTEAFF

V gene: TRBV7-2
D gene: -
clone size: once
J gene: TRBJ1-2
CDR3 DNA: TGTGCCAGCAGCTTAGTTCTAAGCTCTAACTATGGCTACACCTTC
CDR3 protein: CASSLVLSSNYGYTF

V gene: TRBV9
D gene: -
clone size: once
J gene: TRBJ2-1
CDR3 DNA: TGTGCCAGCGGTCGTATTGAGGGCCGGGGAGAGCAGTTCTTC
CDR3 protein: CASGRIEGRGEQFF

V gene: TRBV30
D gene: TRBD1
clone size: -
J gene: TRBJ1-5
CDR3 DNA: TGTGCCTGGAGTGTTCGGGGGACAGGGGCCCAGCCCCAGCATTTT
CDR3 protein: CAWSVRGTGAQPQHF